The next 7 T cell receptor beta chains were all read from a single sample in a study of CD8+ T cells in alopecia areata. Investigators isolated RNA and reverse transcribed it into cDNA to act as the sequencing template. Produced via immunoSEQ multiplex PCR; TCRdb's table is partial and in-frame only. The sample carries roughly 210,000 clones, roughly two fifths recorded once. Treatment meaning: oral pan-JAK inhibitor, 5-10 mg twice daily. The source material was CD4+ T cells sorted from blood, sampled around week 37, from a patient treated with tofacitinib. These receptors were taken from a human donor with alopecia areata.

This clone came up a few times. J is TRBJ2-5 and V is TRBV6-5, with D tentatively TRBD1 (5 bases). CDR1 MNHEY and CDR2 SVGAGI come from the germline V gene. This CDR3 contains 13 residues. V lost 7 bases to trimming and J lost 5 bases, with 14 bases between them. The CDR3 region is CASKRTFRETQYF. Written as DNA, the CDR3 is TGTGCCAGCAAAAGGACATTTCGGGAGACCCAGTACTTC.

The V and J genes are TRBV29-1 and TRBJ2-5; D may correspond to TRBD1 or TRBD2 (6 bases each). The V gene's germline CDR1 is SQVTM and CDR2 ANQGSEA. The CDR3 consists of 12 residues. Trimming shortened V by 5 bases and J by 4 bases, and 11 bases separated the two germline ends. The CDR3 bases are TGCAGCGTTACACAGGGAGGAGAGACCCAGTACTTC. Residues: CSVTQGGETQYF.

The CDR3 sequence: CASSERYNEQFF. The DNA for the CDR3 is TGTGCCAGCAGTGAAAGGTACAATGAGCAGTTCTTC. This sequence joins TRBV25-1 and TRBJ2-1; D not resolved. From germline, CDR1 is MGHDK and CDR2 SYGVNS. Between the trimmed V and J ends, which lost 2 bases and 4 bases, there was a span of 3 bases. The CDR3 is 12 amino acids.

V usage is TRBV14 and J usage is TRBJ2-5; the D is unclear. Germline CDR1 SGHDN, CDR2 FVKESK. Between the trimmed V and J ends, which lost 3 bases and 5 bases, there was a span of 7 bases. There are 12 residues in the CDR3. The chain's CDR3 is CASSHSSETQYF. The CDR3 bases are TGTGCCAGCAGCCACAGCTCGGAGACCCAGTACTTC. The full variable domain, completed using reference TRBV14 and TRBJ2-5, is EAGVTQFPSHSVIEKGQTVTLRCDPISGHDNLYWYRRVMGKEIKFLLHFVKESKQDESGMPNNRFLAERTGGTYSTLKVQPAELEDSGVYFCASSHSSETQYFGPGTRLLVL.

J is TRBJ1-1 and V is TRBV30, with D uncertain. The ends were cut back, 0 bases at V and 1 base at J, with 3 bases in the middle. CDR1 is GTSNPN and CDR2 is SVGIG in the germline V gene (reference sequence). The CDR3 loop spans 12 amino acids. As DNA, the CDR3 is TGTGCCTGGAGTGTAGGGAACACTGAAGCTTTCTTT. Amino acids: CAWSVGNTEAFF.

This chain links TRBV27 with TRBJ2-5; 7 bases map to TRBD1. This CDR3 comprises 14 residues. The V segment lost 5 bases and the J segment 1 base; nucleotides outside the gene matches: 4. From germline, CDR1 is MNHEY and CDR2 SMNVEV (reference sequence). CDR3 DNA sequence: TGTGCCAGCAGTCAACGACAGGGCCAAGAGACCCAGTACTTC. It translates to CASSQRQGQETQYF.

The chain employs TRBV15 and TRBJ1-5, with no clear D. CDR1 and CDR2 from the germline V gene are LNHNV and YYDKDF (reference sequence). The length of the CDR3 is 16 residues. Trimming pared 0 bases from V and 1 base from J, leaving 10 bases between. The CDR3 spells CATSRDVGRSNQPQHF. CDR3 nucleotide sequence: TGTGCCACCAGCAGAGATGTTGGACGGAGCAATCAGCCCCAGCATTTT.